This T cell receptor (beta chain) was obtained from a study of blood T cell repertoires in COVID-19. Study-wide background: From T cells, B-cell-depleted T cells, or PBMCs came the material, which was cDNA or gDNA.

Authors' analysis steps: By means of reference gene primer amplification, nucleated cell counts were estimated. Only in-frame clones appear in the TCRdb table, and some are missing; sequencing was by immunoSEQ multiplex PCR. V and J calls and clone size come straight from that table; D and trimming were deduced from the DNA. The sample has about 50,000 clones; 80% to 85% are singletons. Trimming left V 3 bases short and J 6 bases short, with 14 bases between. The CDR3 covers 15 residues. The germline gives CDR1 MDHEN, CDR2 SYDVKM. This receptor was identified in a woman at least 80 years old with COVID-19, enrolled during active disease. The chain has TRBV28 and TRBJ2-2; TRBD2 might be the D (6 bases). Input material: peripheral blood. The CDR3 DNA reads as TGTGCCAGCAGTTTCCCGGGACTCGGAGCCGGGGAGCTGTTTTTT. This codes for CASSFPGLGAGELFF.